A single TCR beta chain is shown here with its context. The germline CDR1 and CDR2 sequences are LGHNA and YNFKEQ. V was trimmed by 4 bases and J by 6 bases, leaving 9 bases between them. CDR3 length: 12 amino acids. Repertoires were generated with immunoSEQ multiplex PCR, while TCRdb's copy carries only in-frame clones and drops some. The data contain roughly 250,000 clones, more than 80% of them seen just once; the ten biggest clones take up over 3.5%. These data originate in a study of blood T cell repertoires in COVID-19. The receptor was derived from a middle-aged woman with acute or convalescent COVID-19. The sequenced sample consisted of peripheral blood. This chain links TRBV4-2 with TRBJ1-1, with D unresolved. DNA of the CDR3: TGTGCCAGCAGCCCTATGGGCGCTGAAGCTTTCTTT. Translated: CASSPMGAEAFF.